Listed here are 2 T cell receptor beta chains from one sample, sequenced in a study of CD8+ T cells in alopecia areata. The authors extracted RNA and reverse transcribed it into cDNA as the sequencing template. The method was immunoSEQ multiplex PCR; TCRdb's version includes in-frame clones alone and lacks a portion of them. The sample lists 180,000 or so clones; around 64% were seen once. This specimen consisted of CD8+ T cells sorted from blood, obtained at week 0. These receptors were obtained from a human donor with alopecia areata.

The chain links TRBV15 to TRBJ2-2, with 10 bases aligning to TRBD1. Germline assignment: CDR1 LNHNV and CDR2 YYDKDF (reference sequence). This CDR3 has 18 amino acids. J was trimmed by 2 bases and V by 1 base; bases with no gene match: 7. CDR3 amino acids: CATSRVPRDRGNTGELFF. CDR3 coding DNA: TGTGCCACCAGCAGAGTTCCTCGGGACAGGGGAAACACCGGGGAGCTGTTTTTT. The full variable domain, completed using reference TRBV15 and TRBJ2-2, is DAMVIQNPRYQVTQFGKPVTLSCSQTLNHNVMYWYQQKSSQAPKLLFHYYDKDFNNEADTPDNFQSRRPNTSFCFLDIRSPGLGDTAMYLCATSRVPRDRGNTGELFFGEGSRLTVL.

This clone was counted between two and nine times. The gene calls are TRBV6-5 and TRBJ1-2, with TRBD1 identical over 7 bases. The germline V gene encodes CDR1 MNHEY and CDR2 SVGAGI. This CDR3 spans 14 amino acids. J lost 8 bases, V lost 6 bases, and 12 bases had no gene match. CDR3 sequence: CASRPQGPVGGYTF. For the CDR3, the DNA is TGTGCCAGCAGGCCACAGGGGCCGGTGGGCGGCTACACCTTC.